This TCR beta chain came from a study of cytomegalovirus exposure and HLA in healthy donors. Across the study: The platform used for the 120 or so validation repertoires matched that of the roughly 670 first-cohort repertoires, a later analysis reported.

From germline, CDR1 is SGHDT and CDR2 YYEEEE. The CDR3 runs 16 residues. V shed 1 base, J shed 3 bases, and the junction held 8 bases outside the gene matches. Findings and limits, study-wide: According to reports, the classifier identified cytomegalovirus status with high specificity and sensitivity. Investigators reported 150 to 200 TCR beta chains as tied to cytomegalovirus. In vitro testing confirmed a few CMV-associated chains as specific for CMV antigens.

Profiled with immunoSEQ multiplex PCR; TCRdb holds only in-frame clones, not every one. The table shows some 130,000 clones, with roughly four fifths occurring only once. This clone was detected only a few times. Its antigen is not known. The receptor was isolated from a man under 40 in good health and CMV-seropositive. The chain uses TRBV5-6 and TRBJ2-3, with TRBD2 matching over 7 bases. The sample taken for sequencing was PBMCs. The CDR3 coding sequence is TGTGCCAGCAGCTTGAGGGGCGGGAGATATACAGATACGCAGTATTTT. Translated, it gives CASSLRGGRYTDTQYF.